The sequence of this T cell receptor beta chain was determined in a study of T cells after somatic rescue of genetic block. The germline V gene encodes CDR1 MDHEN and CDR2 SYDVKM. V was pared by 6 bases and J by 0 bases, with 8 bases between. The CDR3 runs 13 residues. TCRdb's table, derived via immunoSEQ multiplex PCR, lists solely in-frame clones and lacks some. The sample lists about 67,000 clones, about 90% seen once, with 3% in the top ten. This clonotype was obtained from a man between 35 and 55 years old. The chain combines TRBV28 with TRBJ1-1; a weak D match, TRBD1 (6 bases). Sequencing used peripheral blood mononuclear cells (PBMCs). CDR3 protein: CASSRTVNTEAFF. In DNA, the CDR3 is TGTGCCAGCAGCCGGACAGTGAACACTGAAGCTTTCTTT.